The 13 T cell receptor beta chains listed next were all sequenced from one sample in a study of post-analysis software for immune sequencing data. Points from the study as a whole: Patients used a handful of TRBV segments, including TRBV5-6, TRBV5-1 and TRBV20-1, more often than controls.

Their antigens remain unidentified. Libraries were made from TCR beta cDNA, and they carried unique molecular identifiers. TCRdb re-called the PCR reads through MiXCR, storing one row per CDR3 protein. Of hundreds of thousands of distinct CDR3 sequences listed, less than 35% are singletons. Sample: blood. Receptor source: a girl between 10 and 17 years old with multiple sclerosis.

This clonotype appeared a few times. The chain recombines TRBV7-2 with TRBJ2-2; possible D gene TRBD1, 6 bases. Germline values: CDR1 SGHTA, CDR2 FQGNSA. This CDR3 is 17 amino acids long. V lost 2 bases and J lost 1, with 14 bases in between. The CDR3 DNA is TGTGCCAGCAGCTTACCCCGGCGGACAGTGAACACCGGGGAGCTGTTTTTT. This sequence encodes CASSLPRRTVNTGELFF. Based on the CDR3 plus reference TRBV7-2 and TRBJ2-2, the full variable domain is GAGVSQSPSNKVTEKGKDVELRCDPISGHTALYWYRQSLGQGLEFLIYFQGNSAPDKSGLPSDRFSAERTGGSVSTLTIQRTQQEDSAVYLCASSLPRRTVNTGELFFGEGSRLTVL.

This clonotype was observed a few times. The chain is built from TRBV2 and TRBJ2-1, with D possibly matching TRBD1 (6 bases). Germline V gives CDR1 SNHLY, CDR2 FYNNEI. CDR3 length equals 13 residues. V was pared by 4 bases and J by 10 bases, with 14 bases between. CDR3 amino acids: CASSGNREGEQFF. CDR3 DNA: TGTGCCAGCAGTGGGAACAGGGAAGGGGAGCAGTTCTTC.

In this sample, this clonotype turned up a few times. The chain links TRBV10-2 to TRBJ2-1; 11 positions match TRBD2. V was clipped by 2 bases and J by 8 bases; unmatched bases: 5. The germline V gene encodes CDR1 WSHSY and CDR2 SAAADI. This CDR3 contains 15 residues. CDR3 DNA sequence: TGCGCCAGCAGTGAGAGACTAGCGGGGAGGGATGAGCAGTTCTTC. It translates to CASSERLAGRDEQFF.

The chain joins TRBV29-1 to TRBJ1-1; TRBD1 is a possible D gene (5 bases). The CDR3 spans 13 residues. Trimming pared 7 bases from V and 5 bases from J, leaving 17 bases between. Germline values: CDR1 SQVTM, CDR2 ANQGSEA. The CDR3 DNA is TGCAGCGGCGAGGTGGGGGGTGGTACTGAAGCTTTCTTT. Its translation is CSGEVGGGTEAFF.

This rearrangement joins TRBV7-9 to TRBJ2-3; D possibly matches TRBD1 or TRBD2 (5 bases each). V shed 3 bases and J shed 8 bases, with 9 bases lying between them. This CDR3 contains 12 residues. The germline gives CDR1 SEHNR, CDR2 FQNEAQ (reference sequence). CDR3 nucleotides: TGTGCCAGCAGCTTCCCTGGGGGTACGCAGTATTTT. Its protein is CASSFPGGTQYF.

This clonotype was seen a single time. Here the CDR3 DNA reads TGTGCCATCAGTGGGGGGACTAGCGGGTCTAAGTTGGATACGCAGTATTTT. Residues: CAISGGTSGSKLDTQYF. The chain carries TRBV10-3 and TRBJ2-3, with 12 bases matching TRBD2. V lost 4 bases and J lost 6; bases outside the gene matches: 11. This CDR3 is built from 17 residues. The germline gives CDR1 ENHRY, CDR2 SYGVKD.

The chain has TRBV7-9 and TRBJ2-7; 11 bases line up with TRBD1. Germline V CDR1 and CDR2: SEHNR, FQNEAQ (reference sequence). The CDR3 loop spans 18 amino acids. V shed 5 bases, J shed 3 bases, and the junction held 15 bases outside the gene matches. CDR3 in DNA: TGTGCCAGCAGCCCAAGGACAGGGGGCAGCATTCCCTTCTACGAGCAGTACTTC. Residues: CASSPRTGGSIPFYEQYF.

The chain links TRBV30 to TRBJ2-1; D remains ambiguous. In germline, CDR1 is GTSNPN, CDR2 SVGIG (reference sequence). With 0 bases removed from V and 9 bases from J, the gap between germline ends came to 9 bases. The CDR3 spans 12 residues. CDR3 loop: CAWSVQTPEQFF. CDR3 nucleotide sequence: TGTGCCTGGAGTGTGCAGACCCCTGAGCAGTTCTTC. The full variable domain, with the rest looked up from reference TRBV30 and TRBJ2-1, is SQTIHQWPATLVQPVGSPLSLECTVEGTSNPNLYWYRQAAGRGLQLLFYSVGIGQISSEVPQNLSASRPQDRQFILSSKKLLLSDSGFYLCAWSVQTPEQFFGPGTRLTVL.

There are a few counts of this clonotype. The chain links TRBV6-2 or TRBV6-3 to TRBJ2-7; D gene unclear. CDR3 length: 11 amino acids. Per germline, CDR1 MNHEY and CDR2 SVGEGT. V was trimmed by 10 bases and J by 0 bases, leaving 7 bases between them. The CDR3 DNA follows: TGTGCCACCTCACGCTCCTACGAGCAGTACTTC. Its protein product is CATSRSYEQYF.

CDR3 nucleotides: TGTGCCAGCACGAGGGGACGCCGCTATCACTATGGCTACACCTTC. Translation: CASTRGRRYHYGYTF. The chain couples TRBV28 to TRBJ1-2, with D tentatively TRBD1 (5 bases). Germline V gives CDR1 MDHEN, CDR2 SYDVKM. CDR3 size: 15 residues. Trimming removed 7 bases from V and 3 bases from J, with 18 bases in between.

The gene calls are TRBV18 and TRBJ2-3; 7 positions agree with TRBD2. This CDR3 has 15 amino acids. Germline CDR1 KGHSH, CDR2 LQKENI. V lost 6 bases, J lost 2 bases, and 8 bases stayed unmatched. The CDR3: CASSPGSGFTDTQYF. The CDR3 DNA reads TGTGCCAGCTCCCCAGGTAGCGGGTTCACAGATACGCAGTATTTT.

This clonotype was detected a few times. The chain carries TRBV3-1 and TRBJ2-1; 8 bases fit TRBD1. The junction had 9 bases not matched to a gene; V was cut back by 0 bases and J by 8 bases. The CDR3 runs to 16 residues. The germline V gene has CDR1 LGHDT and CDR2 YNNKEL (reference sequence). The CDR3 protein is CASSQDRQGAWDEQFF. CDR3 DNA sequence: TGTGCCAGCAGCCAAGATAGGCAGGGGGCCTGGGATGAGCAGTTCTTC.

The J gene is TRBJ2-5, the V gene TRBV11-2, with D possibly being TRBD1 (6 bases). The tail of the sequence fits TRBJ2-7 better, so the J call may be wrong. The CDR3 loop spans 15 amino acids. Germline CDR1 SGHAT, CDR2 FQNNGV. The CDR3 nucleotides are TGTGCCAGCAGCTTAGGACAGGAGATAACCCACGAGCAGTACTTC. This codes for CASSLGQEITHEQYF.